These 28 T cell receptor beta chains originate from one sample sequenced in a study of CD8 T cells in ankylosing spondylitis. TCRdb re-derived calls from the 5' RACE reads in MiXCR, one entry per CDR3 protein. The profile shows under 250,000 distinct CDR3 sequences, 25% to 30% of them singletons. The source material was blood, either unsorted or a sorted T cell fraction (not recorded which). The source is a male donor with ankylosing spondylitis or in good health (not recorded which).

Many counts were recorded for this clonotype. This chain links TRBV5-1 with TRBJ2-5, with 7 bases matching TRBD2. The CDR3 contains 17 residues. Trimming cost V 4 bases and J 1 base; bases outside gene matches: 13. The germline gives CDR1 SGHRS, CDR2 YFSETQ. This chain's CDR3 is CASSLTPPLAGQETQYF. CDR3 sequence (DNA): TGCGCCAGCAGCCTAACGCCACCGTTAGCGGGCCAAGAGACCCAGTACTTC.

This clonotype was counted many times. The DNA of the CDR3 is TGTGCCAGCAGCAAAGATGGGACACGTACCTACAATGAGCAGTTCTTC. Translation gives CASSKDGTRTYNEQFF. This chain uses TRBV21-1 with TRBJ2-1; TRBD1 is taken as the D call from the table, unchecked against the DNA. TRBV21-1 counts as a pseudogene. The CDR3 has 16 amino acids.

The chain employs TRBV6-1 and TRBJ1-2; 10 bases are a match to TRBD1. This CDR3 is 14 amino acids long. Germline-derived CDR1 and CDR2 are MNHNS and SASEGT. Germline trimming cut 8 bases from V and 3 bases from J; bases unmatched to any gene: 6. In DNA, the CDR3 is TGTGCCAGCTCCGTGACAGGGGGCTACTATGGCTACACCTTC. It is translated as CASSVTGGYYGYTF.

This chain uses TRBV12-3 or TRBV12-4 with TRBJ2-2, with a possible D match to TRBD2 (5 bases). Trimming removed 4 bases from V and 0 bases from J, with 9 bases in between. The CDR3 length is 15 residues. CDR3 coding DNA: TGTGCCAGCAGTTCAATGGGAGCGAACACCGGGGAGCTGTTTTTT. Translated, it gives CASSSMGANTGELFF.

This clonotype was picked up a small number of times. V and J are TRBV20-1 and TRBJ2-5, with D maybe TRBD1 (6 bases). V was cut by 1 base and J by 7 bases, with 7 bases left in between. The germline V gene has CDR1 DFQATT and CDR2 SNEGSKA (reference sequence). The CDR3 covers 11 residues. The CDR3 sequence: CSARGGGTQYF. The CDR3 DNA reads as TGCAGTGCTAGAGGAGGGGGGACCCAGTACTTC.

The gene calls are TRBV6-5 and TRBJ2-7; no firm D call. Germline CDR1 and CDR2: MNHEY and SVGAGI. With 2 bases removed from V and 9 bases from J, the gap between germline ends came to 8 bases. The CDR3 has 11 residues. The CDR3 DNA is TGTGCCAGCAGTTACAAGGGTGTGCAGTACTTC. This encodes CASSYKGVQYF.

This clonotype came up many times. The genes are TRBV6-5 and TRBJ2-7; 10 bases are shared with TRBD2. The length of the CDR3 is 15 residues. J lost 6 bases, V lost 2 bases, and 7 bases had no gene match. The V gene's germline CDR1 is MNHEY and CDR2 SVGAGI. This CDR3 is CASSYGSSGRPEQYF. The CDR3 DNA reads TGTGCCAGCAGTTACGGGTCTAGCGGGAGACCCGAGCAGTACTTC.

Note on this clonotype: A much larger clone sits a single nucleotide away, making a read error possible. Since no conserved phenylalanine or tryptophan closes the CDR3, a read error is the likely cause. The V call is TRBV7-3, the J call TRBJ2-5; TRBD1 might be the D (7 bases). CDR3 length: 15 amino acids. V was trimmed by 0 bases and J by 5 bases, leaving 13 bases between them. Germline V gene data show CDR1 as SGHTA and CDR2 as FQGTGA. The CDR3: CASSLTGGGGETQYL. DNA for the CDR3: TGTGCCAGCAGCTTAACAGGAGGGGGCGGGGAGACCCAGTACCTC.

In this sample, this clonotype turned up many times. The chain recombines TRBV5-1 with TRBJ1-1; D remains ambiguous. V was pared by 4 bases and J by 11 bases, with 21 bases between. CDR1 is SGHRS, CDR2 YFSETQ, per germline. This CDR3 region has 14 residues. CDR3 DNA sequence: TGCGCCAGCAGCCCAAACGTGGCCCGTGAAGTGGCTTTCTTT. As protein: CASSPNVAREVAFF.

CDR3 coding DNA: TGTGCCAGCAGCCGAGACAGGGTTAATACGCAGTATTTT. Translation: CASSRDRVNTQYF. The V call is TRBV5-4, the J call TRBJ2-3; TRBD1 matches 7 bases. Germline CDR1 is SGHNT and CDR2 is YYREEE (reference sequence). This CDR3 contains 13 residues. The junction had 6 bases not matched to a gene; V was cut back by 4 bases and J by 7 bases. Together with reference TRBV5-4 and TRBJ2-3, the CDR3 gives the full variable domain: ETGVTQSPTHLIKTRGQQVTLRCSSQSGHNTVSWYQQALGQGPQFIFQYYREEENGRGNFPPRFSGLQFPNYSSELNVNALELDDSALYLCASSRDRVNTQYFGPGTRLTVL.

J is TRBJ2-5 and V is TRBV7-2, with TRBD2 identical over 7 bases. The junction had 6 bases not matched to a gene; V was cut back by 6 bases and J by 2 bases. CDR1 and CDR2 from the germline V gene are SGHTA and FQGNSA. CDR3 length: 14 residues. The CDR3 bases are TGTGCCAGCAGTTTCCAGGGAGGGCAAGAGACCCAGTACTTC. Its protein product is CASSFQGGQETQYF.

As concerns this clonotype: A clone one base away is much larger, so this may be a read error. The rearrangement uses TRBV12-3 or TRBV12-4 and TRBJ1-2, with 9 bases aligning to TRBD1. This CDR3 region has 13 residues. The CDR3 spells CTSRPGQGFGYTF. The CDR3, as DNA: TGTACCAGCAGGCCCGGACAGGGGTTTGGCTACACCTTC.

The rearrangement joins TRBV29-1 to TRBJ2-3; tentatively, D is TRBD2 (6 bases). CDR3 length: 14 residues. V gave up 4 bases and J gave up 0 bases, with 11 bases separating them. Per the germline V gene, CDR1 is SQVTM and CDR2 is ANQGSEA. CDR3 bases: TGCAGCGTTGGCAGCGGGTCTAGCACAGATACGCAGTATTTT. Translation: CSVGSGSSTDTQYF.

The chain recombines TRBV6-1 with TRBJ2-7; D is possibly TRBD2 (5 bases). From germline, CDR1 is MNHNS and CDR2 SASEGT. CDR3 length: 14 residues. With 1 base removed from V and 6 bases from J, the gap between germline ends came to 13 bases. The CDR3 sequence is CASSEEPKGGEQYF. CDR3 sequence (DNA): TGTGCCAGCAGTGAAGAGCCTAAAGGAGGCGAGCAGTACTTC.

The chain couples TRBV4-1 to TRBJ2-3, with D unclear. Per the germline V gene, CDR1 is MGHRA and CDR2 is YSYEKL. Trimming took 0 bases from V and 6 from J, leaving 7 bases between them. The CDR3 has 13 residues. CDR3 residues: CASSQDARDTQYF. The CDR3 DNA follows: TGCGCCAGCAGCCAAGACGCGAGGGATACGCAGTATTTT.

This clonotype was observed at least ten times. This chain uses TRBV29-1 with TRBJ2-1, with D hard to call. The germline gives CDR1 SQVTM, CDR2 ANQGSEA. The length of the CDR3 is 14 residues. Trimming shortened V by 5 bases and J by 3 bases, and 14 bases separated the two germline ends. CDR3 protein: CSVKWQTIYNEQFF. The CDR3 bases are TGCAGCGTTAAATGGCAAACCATCTACAATGAGCAGTTCTTC.

Written as DNA, the CDR3 is TGCGCCAGCAGCTTGGAGGGCCCCCCTAGCTCCTACGAGCAGTACTTC. This sequence encodes CASSLEGPPSSYEQYF. The chain links TRBV5-1 to TRBJ2-7; D gene uncertain. The CDR3 has 16 amino acids. V was trimmed by 0 bases and J by 0 bases, leaving 13 bases between them. The germline V gene encodes CDR1 SGHRS and CDR2 YFSETQ.

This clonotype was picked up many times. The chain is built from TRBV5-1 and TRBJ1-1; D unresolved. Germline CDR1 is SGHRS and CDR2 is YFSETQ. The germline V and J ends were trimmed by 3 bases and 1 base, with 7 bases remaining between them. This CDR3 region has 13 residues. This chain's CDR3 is CASSYTTNTEAFF. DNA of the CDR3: TGCGCCAGCAGCTATACTACGAACACTGAAGCTTTCTTT.

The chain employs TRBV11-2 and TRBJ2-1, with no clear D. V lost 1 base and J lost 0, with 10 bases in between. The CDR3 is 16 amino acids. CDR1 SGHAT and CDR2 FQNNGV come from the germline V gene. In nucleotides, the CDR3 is TGTGCCAGCAGCTTAGGGTCCCTGGGCTCCTACAATGAGCAGTTCTTC. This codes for CASSLGSLGSYNEQFF.

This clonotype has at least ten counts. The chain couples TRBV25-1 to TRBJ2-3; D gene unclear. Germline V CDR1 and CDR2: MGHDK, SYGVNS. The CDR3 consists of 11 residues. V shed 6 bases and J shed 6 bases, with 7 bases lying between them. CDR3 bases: TGTGCCAGCAGCTCGATCGATACGCAGTATTTT. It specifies CASSSIDTQYF.

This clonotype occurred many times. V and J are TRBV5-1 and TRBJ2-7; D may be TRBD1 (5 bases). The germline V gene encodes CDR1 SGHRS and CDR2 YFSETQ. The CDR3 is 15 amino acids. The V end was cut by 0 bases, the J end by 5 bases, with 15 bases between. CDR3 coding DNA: TGCGCCAGCAGCTTGGGGGGCGGTGGTTATGACGAGCAGTACTTC. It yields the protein CASSLGGGGYDEQYF. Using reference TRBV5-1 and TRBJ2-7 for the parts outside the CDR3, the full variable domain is KAGVTQTPRYLIKTRGQQVTLSCSPISGHRSVSWYQQTPGQGLQFLFEYFSETQRNKGNFPGRFSGRQFSNSRSEMNVSTLELGDSALYLCASSLGGGGYDEQYFGPGTRLTVT.

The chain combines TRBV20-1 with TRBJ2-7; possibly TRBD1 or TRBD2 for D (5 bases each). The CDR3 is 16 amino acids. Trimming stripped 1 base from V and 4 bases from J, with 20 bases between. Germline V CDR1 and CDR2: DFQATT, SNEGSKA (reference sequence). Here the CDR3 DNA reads TGCAGTGCTAGAGGCTTAAGGGACCAAGACGCTTACGAGCAGTACTTC. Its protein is CSARGLRDQDAYEQYF.

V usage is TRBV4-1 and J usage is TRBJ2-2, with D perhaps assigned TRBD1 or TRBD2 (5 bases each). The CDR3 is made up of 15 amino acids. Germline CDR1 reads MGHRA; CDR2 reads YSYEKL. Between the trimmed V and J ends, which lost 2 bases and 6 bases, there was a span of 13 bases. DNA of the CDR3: TGCGCCAGCAGCCAAAGGGACCAGGGCGCCGGGGAGCTGTTTTTT. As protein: CASSQRDQGAGELFF.

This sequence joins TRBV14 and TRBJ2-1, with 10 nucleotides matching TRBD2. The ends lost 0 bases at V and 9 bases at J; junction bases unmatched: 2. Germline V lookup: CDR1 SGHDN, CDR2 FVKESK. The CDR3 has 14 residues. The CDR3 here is CASSQEASGSEQFF. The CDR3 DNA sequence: TGTGCCAGCAGCCAAGAGGCTAGCGGGAGTGAGCAGTTCTTC. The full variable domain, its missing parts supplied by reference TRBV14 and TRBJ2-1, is EAGVTQFPSHSVIEKGQTVTLRCDPISGHDNLYWYRRVMGKEIKFLLHFVKESKQDESGMPNNRFLAERTGGTYSTLKVQPAELEDSGVYFCASSQEASGSEQFFGPGTRLTVL.

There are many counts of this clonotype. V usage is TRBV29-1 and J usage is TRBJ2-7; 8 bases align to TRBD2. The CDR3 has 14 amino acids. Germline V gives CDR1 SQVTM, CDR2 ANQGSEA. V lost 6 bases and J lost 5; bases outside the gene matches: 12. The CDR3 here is CSVGSGSGLDEQYF. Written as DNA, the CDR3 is TGCAGCGTGGGGAGCGGGAGTGGCCTCGACGAGCAGTACTTC.

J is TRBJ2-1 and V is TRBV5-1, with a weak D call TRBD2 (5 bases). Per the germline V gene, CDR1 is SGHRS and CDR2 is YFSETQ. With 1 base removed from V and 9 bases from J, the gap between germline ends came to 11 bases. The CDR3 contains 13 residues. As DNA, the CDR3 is TGCGCCAGCAGCTTGAGGGAGATTAGTGAGCAGTTCTTC. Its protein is CASSLREISEQFF.

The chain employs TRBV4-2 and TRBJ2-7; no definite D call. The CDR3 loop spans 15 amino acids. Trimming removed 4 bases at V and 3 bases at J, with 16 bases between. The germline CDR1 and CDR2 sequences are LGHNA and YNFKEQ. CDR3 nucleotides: TGTGCCAGCAGCCCCGACCCAGGAGTCAACTACGAGCAGTACTTC. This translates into CASSPDPGVNYEQYF.

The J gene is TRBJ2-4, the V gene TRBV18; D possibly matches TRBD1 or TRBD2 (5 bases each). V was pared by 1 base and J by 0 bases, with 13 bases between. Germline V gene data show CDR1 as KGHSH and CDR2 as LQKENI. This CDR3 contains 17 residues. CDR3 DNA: TGTGCCAGCTCACCACTAGCGACAGCCGTAGCCAAAAACATTCAGTACTTC. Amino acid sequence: CASSPLATAVAKNIQYF.